This TCR beta chain was recovered during a study of blood T cells in healthy people across ages. The authors ran a second PCR of 7 to 11 cycles using a sample-barcoded 5' primer and a J-beta primer mix. TCRdb recomputed calls from the 5' RACE reads with MiXCR, one row per CDR3 protein. Among 800,000 to 1,000,000 distinct CDR3 sequences listed, under 50% were seen once. This clonotype was counted ten times or more. Trimming pared 0 bases from V and 6 bases from J, leaving 15 bases between. The V gene's germline CDR1 is LGHNA and CDR2 YSLEER. The CDR3 spans 15 residues. The J gene is TRBJ2-7, the V gene TRBV4-3; D unresolved. Sequencing used blood. The clonotype comes from a man younger than 40 in good health. The CDR3 is CASSQDRGVGGEQYF. Here the CDR3 DNA reads TGCGCCAGCAGCCAAGATCGAGGAGTTGGTGGCGAGCAGTACTTC.